One sample yielded the 14 T cell receptor beta chains listed below, sequenced in a study of control samples from healthy donors and cancer patients. Sequencing was performed with immunoSEQ multiplex PCR; in TCRdb, only in-frame clones are kept and a portion is missing. The table includes about 110,000 clones, roughly 79% detected once. The sample taken for sequencing was blood. Source of these receptors: a man aged 18 to 35 in good health.

This clone was counted once. The CDR3 nucleotides are TGCGCCAGCAGCCAAGGACCCTATGGCTACACCTTC. Protein: CASSQGPYGYTF. The V and J genes are TRBV4-1 and TRBJ1-2, with D unresolved. This CDR3 spans 12 amino acids. Trimming pared 1 base from V and 4 bases from J, leaving 4 bases between. Germline CDR1 is MGHRA and CDR2 is YSYEKL.

The chain recombines TRBV5-5 with TRBJ2-7; 8 bases align to TRBD2. Germline V gene data show CDR1 as SGHKS and CDR2 as YYEKEE (reference sequence). The junction had 14 bases not matched to a gene; V was cut back by 0 bases and J by 9 bases. The CDR3 has 16 amino acids. CDR3 bases: TGTGCCAGCAGCTTGGAATGGGCGGGGGGCCCTTTGGGGCAGTACGTC. Translation: CASSLEWAGGPLGQYV.

The V call is TRBV28, the J call TRBJ1-2; D is perhaps TRBD1 (5 bases). Germline V gives CDR1 MDHEN, CDR2 SYDVKM. The CDR3 sequence is 12 residues long. Trimming took 6 bases from V and 3 from J, leaving 8 bases between them. CDR3 amino acids: CASSDSHYGYTF. The CDR3 DNA reads TGTGCCAGCAGCGACAGCCACTATGGCTACACCTTC.

The chain carries TRBV21-1 and TRBJ1-2; the tabulated D call, TRBD1, remains unverified against the DNA. TRBV21-1 has pseudogene status. This CDR3 contains 15 residues. DNA for the CDR3: TGTGCCAGCAGCAAAAAGGACAGGGCGGTCTATGGCTACACCTTC. This codes for CASSKKDRAVYGYTF.

The CDR3 coding sequence is TGCGCCAGCAGCCCGAGAGGGGCCCGGGATTCACCCCTCCACTTT. Protein: CASSPRGARDSPLHF. The chain employs TRBV23-1 and TRBJ1-6; possibly TRBD1 for D (5 bases). TRBV23-1 is recorded as an ORF, its role being uncertain. The V and J ends lost 6 bases and 8 bases respectively, with 17 bases between them. The CDR3 covers 15 residues.

J is TRBJ1-3 and V is TRBV13; D gene ambiguous. This CDR3 has 17 residues. V was pared by 0 bases and J by 0 bases, with 12 bases between. From germline, CDR1 is PRHDT and CDR2 FYEKMQ (reference sequence). In nucleotides, the CDR3 is TGTGCCAGCAGCTTAGGGGGATCCAGACACTCTGGAAACACCATATATTTT. Translated: CASSLGGSRHSGNTIYF. The entire variable domain, with the rest obtained from reference TRBV13 and TRBJ1-3, is as follows: AAGVIQSPRHLIKEKRETATLKCYPIPRHDTVYWYQQGPGQDPQFLISFYEKMQSDKGSIPDRFSAQQFSDYHSELNMSSLELGDSALYFCASSLGGSRHSGNTIYFGEGSWLTVV.

The gene calls are TRBV12-3 or TRBV12-4 and TRBJ1-5; TRBD1 is a possible D gene (6 bases). The CDR3 has 12 residues. With 6 bases removed from V and 7 bases from J, the gap between germline ends came to 10 bases. The chain's CDR3 is CASRAGVQPQHF. CDR3 DNA: TGTGCCAGCAGGGCAGGGGTCCAGCCCCAGCATTTT.

The V and J genes are TRBV4-1 and TRBJ2-1; tentatively, D is TRBD2 (5 bases). V was shortened by 4 bases and J by 13 bases, with 14 bases between the two germline ends. The CDR3 is made up of 12 amino acids. CDR1 MGHRA and CDR2 YSYEKL come from the germline V gene. CDR3 nucleotide sequence: TGCGCCAGCAGCCCCACCGGGATGGACCAGTTCTTC. Its translation: CASSPTGMDQFF.

The rearrangement joins TRBV19 to TRBJ1-3, with D possibly matching TRBD1 (5 bases). This CDR3 comprises 14 residues. CDR1 LNHDA and CDR2 SQIVND come from the germline V gene (reference sequence). V lost 9 bases, J lost 1 base, and 13 bases lay in between. The CDR3 reads CASIDRASGNTIYF. In DNA form, the CDR3 reads TGTGCCAGCATAGACAGAGCTTCTGGAAACACCATATATTTT.

This clone was picked up one time. Its ends do not fully match the called genes, so a read error is possible. The gene calls are TRBV12-3 or TRBV12-4 and TRBJ1-1; D gene ambiguous. The CDR3 is 12 amino acids. The CDR3 DNA follows: TGTGCCAGCAGTTTTAATTCCGCTTCCGAGTTATTT. It specifies CASSFNSASELF.

The CDR3 here is CASSLPRAGPYNEQFF. The DNA for the CDR3 is TGTGCCAGCAGTCTCCCCCGTGCAGGACCCTACAATGAGCAGTTCTTC. The chain employs TRBV27 and TRBJ2-1, with D unresolved. The V end was cut by 5 bases, the J end by 2 bases, with 16 bases between. From germline, CDR1 is MNHEY and CDR2 SMNVEV (reference sequence). The CDR3 length is 16 residues.

This clone was detected only a few times. This rearrangement joins TRBV10-3 to TRBJ1-6; 9 bases agree with TRBD1. The CDR3 covers 14 residues. The germline V gene encodes CDR1 ENHRY and CDR2 SYGVKD. The J segment lost 9 bases and the V segment lost 10 bases, leaving 10 bases of the junction unmatched. CDR3 residues: CASKTGQGFSPLHF. CDR3 in DNA: TGTGCCAGCAAGACGGGACAGGGATTTTCACCCCTCCACTTT.

Regarding this clone: The DNA is omitted, as the CDR3 cannot be located on it reliably, and the CDR3 follows TCRdb's listing. The rearrangement joins TRBV4-3 to TRBJ1-4. CDR1 and CDR2 from the germline V gene are LGHNA and YSLEER. Including both end residues, the CDR3 is 16 amino acids long. The CDR3 sequence is CASSQYTLGTNEKLFF.

The table lists this clone with a few counts. The V call is TRBV18, the J call TRBJ2-2, with D possibly called TRBD1 or TRBD2 (5 bases each). Germline V gene lookup returns CDR1 KGHSH and CDR2 LQKENI. The V end was cut by 3 bases, the J end by 0 bases, with 14 bases between. This CDR3 region has 17 residues. The CDR3 nucleotides read TGTGCCAGCTCACCTTTGGGACCTCGAACGAACACCGGGGAGCTGTTTTTT. Translated: CASSPLGPRTNTGELFF.